These 5 T cell receptor beta chains were all obtained from the same sample, sequenced in a study of T cell responses to AZD1222 COVID-19 vaccine. The data were produced by immunoSEQ multiplex PCR, yet TCRdb's version contains in-frame clones alone and is incomplete. The data show fewer than 300,000 clones, with about 92% seen just once and around 0.57% held by the top ten. This sample comprised peripheral blood, obtained on day 0 of AZD1222 vaccination. Receptors were obtained from an adult in good health.

This chain uses TRBV5-1 with TRBJ2-7; 8 bases align to TRBD1. The CDR3 has 14 residues. Trimming removed 2 bases from V and 2 bases from J; junction bases left unmatched: 3. In germline, CDR1 is SGHRS, CDR2 YFSETQ. The CDR3 nucleotides are TGCGCCAGCAGCTTCGGGACAGGAGCCTACGAGCAGTACTTC. It codes for CASSFGTGAYEQYF.

V usage is TRBV5-1 and J usage is TRBJ2-5, with TRBD2 as a possible D gene (6 bases). Germline V lookup: CDR1 SGHRS, CDR2 YFSETQ. This CDR3 is built from 15 residues. Trimming pared 0 bases from V and 4 bases from J, leaving 13 bases between. The CDR3 coding sequence is TGCGCCAGCAGCTTGGTCCCGGGGCGGGGAGAGACCCAGTACTTC. This encodes CASSLVPGRGETQYF.

The chain joins TRBV5-8 to TRBJ1-1; 7 positions match TRBD1. CDR1 is SGHTS, CDR2 YDEGEE, per germline. This CDR3 region has 13 residues. Losses at the gene ends were 5 bases for V and 3 bases for J; bases not matched to a gene: 4. CDR3 loop: CASSSDRDTEAFF. The CDR3 nucleotides read TGTGCCAGCAGTTCTGACAGGGACACTGAAGCTTTCTTT.

V gene TRBV29-1 combines with J gene TRBJ2-3, with D maybe TRBD2 (5 bases). This CDR3 has 14 amino acids. Germline-derived CDR1 and CDR2 are SQVTM and ANQGSEA. Trimming cost V 6 bases and J 3 bases, with 16 bases left between them. CDR3 nucleotides: TGCAGCGTCGAGGGTAGGGAGAGGACAGATACGCAGTATTTT. As protein: CSVEGRERTDTQYF.

V is TRBV3-1 (or the pseudogene TRBV3-2) and J is TRBJ2-2; no clear D. Germline CDR1 LGHDT, CDR2 YNNKEL (reference sequence). CDR3 length: 15 amino acids. Trimming pared 1 base from V and 2 bases from J, leaving 8 bases between. The CDR3 nucleotides are TGTGCCAGCAGCCAAGTCCCGCATAACACCGGGGAGCTGTTTTTT. This sequence encodes CASSQVPHNTGELFF.